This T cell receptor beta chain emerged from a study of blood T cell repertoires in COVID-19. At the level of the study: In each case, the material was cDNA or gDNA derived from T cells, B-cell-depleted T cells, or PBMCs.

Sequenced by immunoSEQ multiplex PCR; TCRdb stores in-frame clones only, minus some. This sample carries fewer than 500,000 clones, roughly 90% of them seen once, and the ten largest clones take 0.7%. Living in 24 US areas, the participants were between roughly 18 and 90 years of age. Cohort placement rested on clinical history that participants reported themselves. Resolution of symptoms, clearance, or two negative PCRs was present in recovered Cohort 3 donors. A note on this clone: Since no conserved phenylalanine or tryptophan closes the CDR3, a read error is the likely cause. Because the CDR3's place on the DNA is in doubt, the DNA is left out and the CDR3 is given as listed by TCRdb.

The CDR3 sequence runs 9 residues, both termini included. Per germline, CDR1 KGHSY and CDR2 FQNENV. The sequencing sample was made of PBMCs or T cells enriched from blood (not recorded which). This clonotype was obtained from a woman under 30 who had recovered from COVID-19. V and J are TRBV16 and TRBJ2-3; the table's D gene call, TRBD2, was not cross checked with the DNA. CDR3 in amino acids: CASSQTQRA.